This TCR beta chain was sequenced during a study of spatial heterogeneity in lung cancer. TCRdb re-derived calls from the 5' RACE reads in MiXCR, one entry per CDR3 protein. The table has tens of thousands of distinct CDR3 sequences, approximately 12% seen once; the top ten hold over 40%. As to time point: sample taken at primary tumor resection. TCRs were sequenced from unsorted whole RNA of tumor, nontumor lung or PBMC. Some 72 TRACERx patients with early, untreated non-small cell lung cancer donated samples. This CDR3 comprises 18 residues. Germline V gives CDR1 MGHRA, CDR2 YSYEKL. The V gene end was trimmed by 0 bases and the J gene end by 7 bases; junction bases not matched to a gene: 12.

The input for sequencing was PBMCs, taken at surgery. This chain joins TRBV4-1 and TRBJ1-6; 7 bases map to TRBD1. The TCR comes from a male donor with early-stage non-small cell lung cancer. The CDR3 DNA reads TGCGCCAGCAGCCAAGAAACGGGCCTAACAGGGGACAATTCACCCCTCCACTTT. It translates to CASSQETGLTGDNSPLHF.